This T cell receptor beta chain was sequenced during a study of regulatory T cells in long-lasting Graves disease. In germline, CDR1 is SEHNR, CDR2 FQNEAQ (reference sequence). Trimming cost V 3 bases and J 6 bases; bases outside gene matches: 4. The CDR3 covers 14 residues. Arm-PCR of CDR3 regions and iRepertoire HTBI primers were used to build TCR beta libraries. TCRdb redid the calling of the multiplex PCR reads with MiXCR, one entry per CDR3 protein. The sample has roughly 560,000 distinct CDR3 sequences, 15% to 20% seen once; the top ten hold roughly 25%. In this sample, this clonotype turned up many times. Sample time point: newly diagnosed GD, antithyroid drugs for less than 3 months. Scientists built the TCR library using RNA that was extracted from PBMCs. The same specimen was also included in a second study, on T cells in Graves' hyperthyroidism and ophthalmopathy.

The TCR originated in a woman aged 35 to 60 with Graves disease. V usage is TRBV7-9 and J usage is TRBJ2-7, with 11 bases that match TRBD2. Here the sequenced sample was peripheral blood mononuclear cells (PBMCs), taken at new diagnosis, from a patient treated with antithyroid drugs. CDR3 nucleotide sequence: TGTGCCAGCAGCTTGGGACTAGCGGAAGGCGAGCAGTACTTC. Protein sequence: CASSLGLAEGEQYF.